Each of the 10 T cell receptor beta chains below was sequenced from the same sample in a study of Graves' ophthalmopathy and Graves' hyperthyroidism. RNA transcripts provided the template for amplifying TCR beta CDR3 regions. An opening RT-PCR round employed HTBI primers and preceded a second-round multiplex PCR. TCRdb called the multiplex PCR reads again in MiXCR, with one record for every CDR3 protein. The sample includes more than 1,000,000 distinct CDR3 sequences, roughly two fifths of them seen just once. Sequencing used peripheral blood or thyroid tissue (not recorded which). Receptors were obtained from an adult man with Graves' hyperthyroidism.

This clonotype was seen many times. The V call is TRBV20-1, the J call TRBJ1-2; no clear D. The CDR3 spans 13 residues. Per germline, CDR1 DFQATT and CDR2 SNEGSKA (reference sequence). Trimming shortened V by 6 bases and J by 2 bases, and 13 bases separated the two germline ends. The CDR3 DNA reads TGCAGTGCCGACCGGACGGGGAACTATGGCTACACCTTC. Translating gives CSADRTGNYGYTF.

This clonotype was seen many times. The chain combines TRBV4-2 with TRBJ2-6, with a tentative D call TRBD2 (6 bases). With 3 bases removed from V and 4 bases from J, the gap between germline ends came to 19 bases. The CDR3 spans 18 residues. The germline V gene has CDR1 LGHNA and CDR2 YNFKEQ. For the CDR3, the DNA is TGTGCCAGCAGCCACTCGGTAGCGGACCTCTCAGGGGCCAACGTCCTGACTTTC. Translated: CASSHSVADLSGANVLTF.

The V and J genes are TRBV27 and TRBJ2-5; 10 bases map to TRBD2. The CDR3 has 15 residues. The V gene's germline CDR1 is MNHEY and CDR2 SMNVEV (reference sequence). V shed 5 bases and J 6 bases; nucleotides not matched to a gene: 9. CDR3 in DNA: TGTGCCAGCAGTATCCAAGCGGGGGGGCCACAGACCCAGTACTTC. Its translation: CASSIQAGGPQTQYF.

This clonotype was seen at least ten times. The V call is TRBV19, the J call TRBJ1-5; no clear D. The CDR3 has 14 amino acids. Trimming removed 7 bases at V and 2 bases at J, with 12 bases between. The germline gives CDR1 LNHDA, CDR2 SQIVND (reference sequence). The CDR3 sequence: CASNPNLGNQPQHF. Here the CDR3 DNA reads TGTGCCAGTAACCCAAACTTGGGCAATCAGCCCCAGCATTTT.

The count of this clonotype is one. This may come from a read error, since a much larger clone is one base off. No conserved phenylalanine or tryptophan is present at the end of the CDR3, so a read error is the likely explanation. The chain combines TRBV9 with TRBJ1-1, with 12 bases matching TRBD1. Germline V gene data show CDR1 as SGDLS and CDR2 as YYNGEE. V lost 4 bases and J lost 10; bases outside the gene matches: 11. CDR3 length: 15 amino acids. This CDR3 is CASSPPGTGGSRAFL. CDR3 nucleotide sequence: TGTGCCAGCAGCCCCCCCGGGACAGGGGGCTCTCGAGCTTTCCTT.

The gene calls are TRBV6-5 and TRBJ1-1; D possibly corresponds to TRBD1 (5 bases). V was pared by 6 bases and J by 0 bases, with 17 bases between. Looked up from germline, CDR1 is MNHEY and CDR2 is SVGAGI. The CDR3 covers 16 residues. The CDR3 DNA reads TGTGCCAGCAGACCTTTGGGACGGACCATGAACACTGAAGCTTTCTTT. This encodes CASRPLGRTMNTEAFF.

This clonotype was detected ten times or more. The rearrangement links TRBV7-2 to TRBJ2-7; 10 bases match TRBD2. This CDR3 contains 18 residues. Trimming removed 0 bases from V and 2 bases from J; junction bases left unmatched: 10. Germline lookup yields CDR1 SGHTA and CDR2 FQGNSA. The CDR3 DNA sequence: TGTGCCAGCAGCTTAGCTGCAAGCGGGAGGGCTAGGACCTACGAGCAGTACTTC. This translates into CASSLAASGRARTYEQYF.

Worth noting for this clonotype: Mismatch with germline at one junction end may stem from a read error. V gene TRBV7-8 combines with J gene TRBJ1-1, with no clear D. The CDR3 extends over 17 amino acids. Germline V lookup: CDR1 SGHVS, CDR2 FQNEAQ. CDR3 protein: CASSSAGPRERGSEAFF. As DNA, the CDR3 is TGCGCCAGCAGCTCAGCCGGGCCCCGGGAGAGAGGGTCTGAAGCTTTCTTT.

Many counts were recorded for this clonotype. This sequence joins TRBV19 and TRBJ2-7, with D hard to call. This CDR3 contains 13 residues. Trimming removed 5 bases at V and 2 bases at J, with 10 bases between. CDR1 LNHDA and CDR2 SQIVND come from the germline V gene (reference sequence). CDR3 bases: TGTGCCAGTAGTCCAGCGCAACCCTACGAGCAGTACTTC. It encodes CASSPAQPYEQYF.

There are many counts of this clonotype. The V call is TRBV9, the J call TRBJ1-1, with D possibly being TRBD1 (6 bases). Between the trimmed V and J ends, which lost 2 bases and 0 bases, there was a span of 11 bases. The CDR3 extends over 15 amino acids. Germline CDR1 is SGDLS and CDR2 is YYNGEE. CDR3 in amino acids: CASSVSRGMNTEAFF. Here the CDR3 DNA reads TGTGCCAGCAGCGTGAGTAGGGGGATGAACACTGAAGCTTTCTTT.